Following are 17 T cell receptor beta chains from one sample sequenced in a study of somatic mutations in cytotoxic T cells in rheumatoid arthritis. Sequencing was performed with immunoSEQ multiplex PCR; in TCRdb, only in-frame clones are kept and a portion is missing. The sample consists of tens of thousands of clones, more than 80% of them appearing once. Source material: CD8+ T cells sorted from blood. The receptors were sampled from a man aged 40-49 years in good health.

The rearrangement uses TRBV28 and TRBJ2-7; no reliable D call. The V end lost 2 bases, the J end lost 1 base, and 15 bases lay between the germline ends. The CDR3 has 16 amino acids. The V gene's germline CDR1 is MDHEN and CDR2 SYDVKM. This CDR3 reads CASSLNKGGPSYEQYF. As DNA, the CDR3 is TGTGCCAGCAGTTTAAATAAGGGTGGCCCGTCCTACGAGCAGTACTTC.

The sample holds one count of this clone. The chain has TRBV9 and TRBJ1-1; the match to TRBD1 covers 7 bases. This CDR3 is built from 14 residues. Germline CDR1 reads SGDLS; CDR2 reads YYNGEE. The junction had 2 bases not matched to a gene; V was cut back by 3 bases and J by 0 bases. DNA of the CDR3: TGTGCCAGCAGCGCAGGGGGGGTGAACACTGAAGCTTTCTTT. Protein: CASSAGGVNTEAFF.

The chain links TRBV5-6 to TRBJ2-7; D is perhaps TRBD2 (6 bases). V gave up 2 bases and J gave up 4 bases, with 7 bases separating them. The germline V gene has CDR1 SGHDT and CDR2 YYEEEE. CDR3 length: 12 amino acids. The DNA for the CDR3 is TGTGCCAGCAGCTTCGGGACTTACGAGCAGTACTTC. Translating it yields CASSFGTYEQYF.

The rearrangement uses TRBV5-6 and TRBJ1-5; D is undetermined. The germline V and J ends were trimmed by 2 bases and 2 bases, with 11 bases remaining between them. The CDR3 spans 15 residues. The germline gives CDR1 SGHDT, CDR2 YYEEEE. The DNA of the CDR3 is TGTGCCAGCAGCTTAAGGGCCCGGGGCAATCAGCCCCAGCATTTT. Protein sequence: CASSLRARGNQPQHF.

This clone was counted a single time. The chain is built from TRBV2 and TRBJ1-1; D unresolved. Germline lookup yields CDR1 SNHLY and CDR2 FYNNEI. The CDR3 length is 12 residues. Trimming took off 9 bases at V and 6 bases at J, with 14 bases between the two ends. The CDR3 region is CASVSERPEAFF. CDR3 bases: TGTGCCAGTGTCTCAGAGCGTCCTGAAGCTTTCTTT.

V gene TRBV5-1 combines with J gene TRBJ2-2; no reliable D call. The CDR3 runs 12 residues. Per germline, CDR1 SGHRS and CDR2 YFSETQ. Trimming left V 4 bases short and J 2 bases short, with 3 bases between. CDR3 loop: CASSLNTGELFF. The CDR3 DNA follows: TGCGCCAGCAGCCTCAACACCGGGGAGCTGTTTTTT.

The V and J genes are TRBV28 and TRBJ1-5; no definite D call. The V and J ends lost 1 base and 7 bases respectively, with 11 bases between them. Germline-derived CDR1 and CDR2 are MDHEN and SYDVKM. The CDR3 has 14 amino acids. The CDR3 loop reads CASSLLVSSQPQHF. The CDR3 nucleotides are TGTGCCAGCAGTTTATTGGTTTCAAGCCAGCCCCAGCATTTT.

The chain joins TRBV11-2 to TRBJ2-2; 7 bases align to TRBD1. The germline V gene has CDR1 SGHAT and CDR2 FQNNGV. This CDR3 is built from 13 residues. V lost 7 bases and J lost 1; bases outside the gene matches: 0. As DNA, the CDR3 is TGTGCCAGCAACAGGGGGAACACCGGGGAGCTGTTTTTT. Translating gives CASNRGNTGELFF. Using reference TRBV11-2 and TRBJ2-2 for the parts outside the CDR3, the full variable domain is EAGVAQSPRYKIIEKRQSVAFWCNPISGHATLYWYQQILGQGPKLLIQFQNNGVVDDSQLPKDRFSAERLKGVDSTLKIQPAKLEDSAVYLCASNRGNTGELFFGEGSRLTVL.

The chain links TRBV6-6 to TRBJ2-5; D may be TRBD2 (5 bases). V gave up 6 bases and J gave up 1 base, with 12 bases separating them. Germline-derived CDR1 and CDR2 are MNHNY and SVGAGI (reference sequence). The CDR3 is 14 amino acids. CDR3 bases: TGTGCCAGCAGCGACTACGGACCCCAAGAGACCCAGTACTTC. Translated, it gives CASSDYGPQETQYF.

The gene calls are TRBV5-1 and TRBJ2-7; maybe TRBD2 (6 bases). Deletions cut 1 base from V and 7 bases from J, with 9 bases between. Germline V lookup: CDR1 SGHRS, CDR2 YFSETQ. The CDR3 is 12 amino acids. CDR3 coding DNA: TGCGCCAGCAGCTTGACGGGGGAGGAGCAGTACTTC. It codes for CASSLTGEEQYF.

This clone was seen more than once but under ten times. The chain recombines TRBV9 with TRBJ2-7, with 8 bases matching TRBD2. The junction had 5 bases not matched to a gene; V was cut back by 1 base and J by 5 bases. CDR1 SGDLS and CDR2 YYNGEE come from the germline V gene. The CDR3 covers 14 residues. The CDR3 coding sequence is TGTGCCAGCAGCGTAAGGTCCGGGAGGGACGAGCAGTACTTC. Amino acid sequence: CASSVRSGRDEQYF.

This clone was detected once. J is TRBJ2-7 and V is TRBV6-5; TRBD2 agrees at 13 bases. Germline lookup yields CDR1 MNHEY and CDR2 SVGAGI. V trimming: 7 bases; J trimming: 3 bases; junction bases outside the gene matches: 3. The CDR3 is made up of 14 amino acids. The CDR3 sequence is CASTGLAGVYEQYF. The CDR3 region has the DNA TGTGCCAGCACCGGACTAGCGGGAGTCTACGAGCAGTACTTC.

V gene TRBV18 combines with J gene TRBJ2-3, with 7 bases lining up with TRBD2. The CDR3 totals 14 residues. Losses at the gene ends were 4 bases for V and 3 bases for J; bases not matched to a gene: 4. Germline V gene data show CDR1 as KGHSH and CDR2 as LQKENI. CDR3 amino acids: CASSLSSGTDTQYF. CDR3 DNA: TGTGCCAGCTCACTTAGTAGCGGGACAGATACGCAGTATTTT.

Written as DNA, the CDR3 is TGTGCCAGCAGTTTATGGGCTAGCGGTTCCTACGAGCAGTACTTC. Translating it yields CASSLWASGSYEQYF. The V gene is TRBV27, the J gene TRBJ2-7, with 7 positions matching TRBD2. Trimming took 1 base from V and 1 from J; bases not matched to a gene: 4. Germline V gene data show CDR1 as MNHEY and CDR2 as SMNVEV (reference sequence). The CDR3 spans 15 residues.

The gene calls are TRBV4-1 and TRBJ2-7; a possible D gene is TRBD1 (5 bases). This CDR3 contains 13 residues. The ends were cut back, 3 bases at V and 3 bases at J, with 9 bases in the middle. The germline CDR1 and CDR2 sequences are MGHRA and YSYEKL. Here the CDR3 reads CASSQTEYYEQYF. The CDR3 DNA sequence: TGCGCCAGCAGCCAGACAGAATACTACGAGCAGTACTTC.

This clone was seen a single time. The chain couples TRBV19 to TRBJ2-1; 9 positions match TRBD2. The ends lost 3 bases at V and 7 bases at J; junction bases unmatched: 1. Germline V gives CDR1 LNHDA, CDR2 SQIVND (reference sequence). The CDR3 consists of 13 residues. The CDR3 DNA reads TGTGCCAGTAGTATGCTAGCGGGGAATGAGCAGTTCTTC. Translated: CASSMLAGNEQFF.

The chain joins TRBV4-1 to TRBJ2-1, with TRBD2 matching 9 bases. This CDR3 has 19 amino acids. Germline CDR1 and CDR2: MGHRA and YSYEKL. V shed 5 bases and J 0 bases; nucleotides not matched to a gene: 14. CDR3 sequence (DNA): TGCGCCAGCAGCGGTGGCGGGAGGGCCAAAGTCGGCTCCTACAATGAGCAGTTCTTC. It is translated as CASSGGGRAKVGSYNEQFF.